A selection of T cell receptor beta chains follows, all from one sample in a study of cytomegalovirus exposure and HLA in healthy donors. Produced via immunoSEQ multiplex PCR; TCRdb's table is partial and in-frame only. Of roughly 150,000 clones listed, around 84% were seen once; the top ten hold 1%. Sequencing used PBMCs. These receptors were obtained from a boy younger than 10 in good health and CMV-seronegative. Each CDR3 is given with its conserved first and last residue. The D gene is left open where the match is weak. Clone size is shown for a subset of rows, as once, few, many or a class of expanded clone.

clone_size j_call v_call d_call cdr3_nt cdr3_aa
- TRBJ1-4 TRBV2 - TGTGCCAGCAGTTCCCCGTCCGTCTCGAGGGAAAAACTGTTTTTT CASSSPSVSREKLFF
few TRBJ1-6 TRBV28 TRBD1 TGTGCCAGCAGTGACCCGGGACAGGGGGACTCACCCCTCCACTTT CASSDPGQGDSPLHF
once TRBJ1-4 TRBV4-2 - TGTGCCAGCAGCCAGGCACAGGGAACTAATGAAAAACTGTTTTTT CASSQAQGTNEKLFF
few TRBJ2-7 TRBV5-1 TRBD1 TGCGCCAGCAGCCCATGGACAGGGGCCTCCTACGAGCAGTACTTC CASSPWTGASYEQYF
few TRBJ2-1 TRBV2 TRBD2 TGTGCCAGCAGTGCCCCTAGCGGGGGGGCCAATGAGCAGTTCTTC CASSAPSGGANEQFF
- TRBJ1-5 TRBV6-1 - TGTGCCAGCAGTTCCGGGGAAGGACAGCCCCAGCATTTT CASSSGEGQPQHF
- TRBJ2-5 TRBV27 - TGTGCCAGCAGCCCTTTCGACCAAGAGACCCAGTACTTC CASSPFDQETQYF
- TRBJ2-3 TRBV14 TRBD1 TGTGCCAGCAGCCTAAGAACAGGGGGCCGGACAGATACGCAGTATTTT CASSLRTGGRTDTQYF
- TRBJ2-1 TRBV5-1 TRBD1 TGCGCCAGCGCGGGACAGGTGGGGGTGAGCTCCTACAATGAGCAGTTCTTC CASAGQVGVSSYNEQFF
- TRBJ1-2 TRBV28 TRBD1 TGTGCCAGCAGTTTCGACAGGGTCTATGGCTACACCTTC CASSFDRVYGYTF
- TRBJ2-7 TRBV15 - TGTGCCATCGGCTCGGACAACTCCTACGAGCAGTACTTC CAIGSDNSYEQYF
once TRBJ1-1 TRBV5-1 - TGCGCCAGCAGCTTGAACTGGTCTGAAGCTTTCTTT CASSLNWSEAFF
few TRBJ1-2 TRBV9 - TGTGCCAGCAGCGGGGGGGATGGCTACACCTTC CASSGGDGYTF
- TRBJ1-2 TRBV13 - TGTGCCAGCAGCCATGCAGGGGACTATGGCTACACCTTC CASSHAGDYGYTF
- TRBJ2-3 TRBV7-9 TRBD2 TGTGCCAGCAGCCCCAACCCGGGAGGGCGGGAAGATACGCAGTATTTT CASSPNPGGREDTQYF
- TRBJ2-5 TRBV7-9 - TGTGCCAGCAGGGCAGGGGGGAGCCCCCGAGAGACCCAGTACTTC CASRAGGSPRETQYF
- TRBJ1-5 TRBV19 - TGTGCCAGTAGCCGAGGGGGTGAGGTCACAGGGAGCAATCAGCCCCAGCATTTT CASSRGGEVTGSNQPQHF
- TRBJ2-4 TRBV2 TRBD2 TGTGCCAGCACTCGGGAAGGGAGGGTAAACATTCAGTACTTC CASTREGRVNIQYF
few TRBJ1-2 TRBV11-2 - TGTGCCAGCAGCTTAGTCCCCCTCCCGGACTATGGCTACACCTTC CASSLVPLPDYGYTF
- TRBJ2-3 TRBV4-1 TRBD1 TGCGCCAGCAGCCATTCCGGACAGGTGATTAGCACAGATACGCAGTATTTT CASSHSGQVISTDTQYF
- TRBJ1-6 TRBV5-1 TRBD1 TGCGCCAGCAGCTTGGATCTGGACAGGGCCAGGTCACCCCTCCACTTT CASSLDLDRARSPLHF
- TRBJ1-1 TRBV2 - TGTGCCAGCAGTGAAGCGCTTCAGGGCACTGAAGCTTTCTTT CASSEALQGTEAFF
once TRBJ1-2 TRBV7-4 TRBD1 TGTGCCAGCAGCTTAGGGGGCAGGGGCAGGGGGCTGTATGGCTACACCTTC CASSLGGRGRGLYGYTF
- TRBJ2-7 TRBV28 - TGTGCCAGCAGAGCAGGCTACGAGCAGTACTTC CASRAGYEQYF
- TRBJ2-7 TRBV2 - TGTGCCAGCAGTGACCATCGTACGACAGGCTTCTCCTACGAGCAGTACTTC CASSDHRTTGFSYEQYF
- TRBJ2-2 TRBV4-1 - TGCGCCAGCAGCCAGCCTCTAGGGAACACCGGGGAGCTGTTTTTT CASSQPLGNTGELFF
- TRBJ1-6 TRBV15 TRBD1 TGTGCCACCGCATTGACAGGGGCGAATTCACCCCTCCACTTT CATALTGANSPLHF
- TRBJ1-4 TRBV11-3 - TGTGCCAGCAGCTTAGCCCGACGACACAGGGCTTCAGACGATGAAAAACTGTTTTTT CASSLARRHRASDDEKLFF
- TRBJ2-3 TRBV2 - TGTGCCAGCAGTGGTGTTCCCGGGACACATAGCACAGATACGCAGTATTTT CASSGVPGTHSTDTQYF
- TRBJ2-3 TRBV18 - TGTGCCAGCTCACCGTGGGGCGGAGGGAGCACAGATACGCAGTATTTT CASSPWGGGSTDTQYF
- TRBJ1-1 TRBV5-1 TRBD1 TGCGCCAGCAGCTTAACGACAGGGGTGGAGGCCACTGAAGCTTTCTTT CASSLTTGVEATEAFF
- TRBJ2-7 TRBV6-1 - TGTGCCGGAGGTTTTGGAGGGGCCATTGGCTACGAGCAGTACTTC CAGGFGGAIGYEQYF
- TRBJ2-2 TRBV30 TRBD2 TGTGCCTGGAGTGGGCGGGGGGGCCACGGGGAGCTGTTTTTT CAWSGRGGHGELFF
- TRBJ2-7 TRBV15 - TGTGCCACCAGCAGAGTGCGAAGTTCCTACGAGCAGTACTTC CATSRVRSSYEQYF
once TRBJ2-7 TRBV5-1 - TGCGCCAGCCATACTGGGCAACTCGGCTACTACGAGCAGTACTTC CASHTGQLGYYEQYF
few TRBJ1-4 TRBV5-1 - TGCGCCAGCAGCTCGACCTTGGCGGCCCTAAATGAAAAACTGTTTTTT CASSSTLAALNEKLFF
- TRBJ2-5 TRBV10-2 - TGCGCCAGCAGCCCGACGGGGGAAGTTTGGGAAGAGACCCAGTACTTC CASSPTGEVWEETQYF
- TRBJ1-2 TRBV28 - TGTGCCAGCAAGCAGGTTTCCCGCTATGGCTACACCTTC CASKQVSRYGYTF
- TRBJ1-6 TRBV6-6 - TGTGCCAGCAGTTCTACAGGAGAACATAATTCACCCCTCCACTTT CASSSTGEHNSPLHF
- TRBJ1-2 TRBV6-1 TRBD1 TGTGCCAGCAGGGGGACAGGGATAAACTATGGCTACACCTTC CASRGTGINYGYTF
- TRBJ1-1 TRBV6-1 - TGTGCCAGCAGTGACCTGAGAAACCCCCACGCCCGTATTTTT CASSDLRNPHARIF
- TRBJ2-5 TRBV21-1 - TGTGCCAGCAGCAAAGGGTCAGGAAAGACCCAGTACTTC CASSKGSGKTQYF
- TRBJ2-6 TRBV6-1 TRBD1 TGTGCCAGCAGTGTGAACTCAGACAGGGTTTCTGGGGCCAACGTCCTGACTTTC CASSVNSDRVSGANVLTF
- TRBJ2-2 TRBV10-3 - TGTGCCATCAGTGAGACTAGCACCGGGGAGCTGTTTTTT CAISETSTGELFF
- TRBJ1-1 TRBV5-5 - TGTGCCAGCAGCTTGGTCCCGGGAAACACTGAAGCTTTCTTT CASSLVPGNTEAFF
- TRBJ2-7 TRBV19 TRBD1 TGTGCCAGTAGTAGGGGCACAACAGGGGTAAGATTCTACGAGCAGTACTTC CASSRGTTGVRFYEQYF
- TRBJ2-1 TRBV19 TRBD1 TGTGCCAGTGGGAGACAGGGGAGCTCCTACAATGAGCAGTTCTTC CASGRQGSSYNEQFF
- TRBJ1-5 TRBV5-6 TRBD1 TGTGCCAGCAGCCAAGACAGGGATCAGCCCCAGCATTTT CASSQDRDQPQHF
- TRBJ1-1 TRBV5-4 - TGTGCCAGCAGCTTACCTAACAGGAACACTGAAGCTTTCTTT CASSLPNRNTEAFF
- TRBJ2-1 TRBV7-8 TRBD2 TGTGCCAGCAGCTTCATAGCGGGGGACAATGAGCAGTTCTTC CASSFIAGDNEQFF
- TRBJ2-3 TRBV6-5 TRBD1 TGTGCCAGCAGCTTGACAGGGCGAGAGCCCCAGTATTTT CASSLTGREPQYF
- TRBJ1-2 TRBV7-9 - TGTGCCAGCAGCTTCGGCGGGGGAGGTGGCTACACCTTC CASSFGGGGGYTF
- TRBJ2-1 TRBV30 TRBD2 TGTGCCTGGAGTCAGGCTAGCGGGACCCCGGAGGTCTTC CAWSQASGTPEVF
once TRBJ1-2 TRBV19 - TGTGCCAGTAGTTCCAACAGGGACCCCTACTATGGCTACACCTTC CASSSNRDPYYGYTF
- TRBJ1-2 TRBV29-1 TRBD1 TGCAGCGTTGAGGGGACAGGGGGCGTTGGCTGCACCTTC CSVEGTGGVGCTF
- TRBJ1-2 TRBV28 - TGTGCCACCCGAATTCCTCCCGGGGGCTACACCTTC CATRIPPGGYTF
- TRBJ2-1 TRBV30 - TGTGCCTGGAGTGTAAGCTTTGAGCAGTTCTTC CAWSVSFEQFF